Listed below are T cell receptor beta chains from one sample, sequenced in a study of blood T cell repertoires in COVID-19. Here immunoSEQ multiplex PCR was the method, and the copy in TCRdb shows in-frame clones only, minus some. Found here are hundreds of thousands of clones, 85% to 90% of them singletons; the top ten hold approximately 4.5%. Specimen: PBMCs or T cells enriched from blood (not recorded which). The receptors here all came from a woman in her late teens or twenties with acute COVID-19. Both conserved end residues are part of each CDR3. Fields, in order: D gene, clone size, V gene, J gene, CDR3 protein, CDR3 DNA. The D gene is left open where the match is weak. Rows may omit the clone size; those that give it use once, few, many or a size class.

.,few,TRBV2,TRBJ1-2,CASTPQGYGYTF,TGTGCCAGCACCCCGCAGGGCTATGGCTACACCTTC
TRBD2,.,TRBV27,TRBJ2-3,CASRTLAGGLVSTDTQYF,TGTGCCAGCAGGACACTAGCGGGAGGGCTCGTTAGCACAGATACGCAGTATTTT
TRBD1,once,TRBV11-2,TRBJ2-5,CASSPRTGGDGETQYF,TGTGCCAGCAGCCCCAGGACAGGGGGTGACGGAGAGACCCAGTACTTC
TRBD2,.,TRBV19,TRBJ2-1,CASSRAAGGSYNEQFF,TGTGCCAGTAGTAGAGCAGCGGGGGGCTCCTACAATGAGCAGTTCTTC
TRBD1,.,TRBV2,TRBJ1-1,CASRGPQGADTEAFF,TGTGCCAGCAGAGGCCCACAGGGGGCGGACACTGAAGCTTTCTTT
TRBD2,.,TRBV11-3,TRBJ2-5,CASSLEGGSRETQYF,TGTGCCAGCAGCTTAGAGGGGGGGTCGAGGGAGACCCAGTACTTC
.,.,TRBV12-3/TRBV12-4,TRBJ2-7,CASSLRFNEQYF,TGTGCCAGCAGTTTGAGGTTCAACGAGCAGTACTTC
.,.,TRBV28,TRBJ1-5,CASSLTGGLGGQPQHF,TGTGCCAGCAGTTTAACTGGAGGCCTAGGAGGCCAGCCCCAGCATTTT
TRBD2,.,TRBV28,TRBJ2-7,CASSLSRDSGKQYF,TGTGCCAGCAGTTTAAGCCGAGATAGCGGGAAGCAGTACTTC
.,.,TRBV2,TRBJ1-2,CADRRTRDGYTF,TGTGCCGACAGAAGGACAAGGGATGGCTACACCTTC
.,.,TRBV7-3,TRBJ1-1,CASSLGGGPMKAFF,TGTGCCAGCAGCCTCGGGGGAGGGCCGATGAAAGCTTTCTTT
TRBD1,.,TRBV28,TRBJ2-5,CASSLDRSETQYF,TGTGCCAGCAGTTTGGACAGGTCGGAGACCCAGTACTTC
.,.,TRBV5-3,TRBJ1-1,CARSLEETTEAFF,TGTGCCAGAAGCTTGGAGGAGACCACTGAAGCTTTCTTT
.,.,TRBV6-5,TRBJ1-5,CASTDQKGLKHF,TGTGCCAGCACCGATCAGAAGGGGTTGAAACATTTT
TRBD2,.,TRBV7-9,TRBJ2-3,CASSFPSGTTDTQYF,TGTGCCAGCAGCTTTCCTAGCGGGACCACAGATACGCAGTATTTT